One sample yielded the 12 T cell receptor beta chains listed below, sequenced in a study of beta chain features in type 1 diabetes. Study results and caveats: Type 1 diabetes patients showed a moderate but significant shortening of TCRB CDR3s in all four CD4+ subsets.

Their specific antigens are unknown. As every portion of the isolated RNA was reverse transcribed, the sequencing read expressed TCRB transcripts. The repertoire was sequenced with immunoSEQ multiplex PCR; TCRdb's copy has only in-frame clones and lacks some. The sample yields about 650,000 clones, 9.5% to 15% seen once. The sample was naive CD4+ T cells from blood. The source is a young man with type 1 diabetes.

This clone was seen more than once but under ten times. The chain employs TRBV6-5 and TRBJ2-7, with 10 bases identical to TRBD1. V shed 4 bases and J 3 bases; nucleotides not matched to a gene: 9. Germline V gene data show CDR1 as MNHEY and CDR2 as SVGAGI. This CDR3 region has 16 residues. CDR3: CASSSGLGQGNYEQYF. Written as DNA, the CDR3 is TGTGCCAGCAGTTCCGGGTTGGGACAGGGGAACTACGAGCAGTACTTC.

V gene TRBV5-4 combines with J gene TRBJ2-7, with TRBD1 matching 7 bases. Germline CDR1 SGHNT, CDR2 YYREEE (reference sequence). CDR3 length: 15 residues. With 1 base clipped from V and 6 bases from J, the junction kept 10 bases outside the gene matches. The chain's CDR3 is CASSLPVTGNGEQYF. DNA for the CDR3: TGTGCCAGCAGCTTGCCGGTGACAGGGAATGGCGAGCAGTACTTC.

This clone was counted between two and nine times. Other nucleotide sequences from this sample produce the same CDR3. This chain links TRBV19 with TRBJ2-3; no reliable D call. The V end lost 2 bases, the J end lost 1 base, and 4 bases lay between the germline ends. Germline CDR1 and CDR2: LNHDA and SQIVND (reference sequence). The CDR3 is 13 residues long. This CDR3 reads CASSITGTDTQYF. CDR3 bases: TGTGCCAGTAGTATAACGGGCACAGATACGCAGTATTTT.

The chain is built from TRBV7-8 and TRBJ2-3; 7 positions match TRBD1. CDR1 SGHVS and CDR2 FQNEAQ come from the germline V gene. The CDR3 has 13 residues. The junction had 4 bases not matched to a gene; V was cut back by 6 bases and J by 4 bases. CDR3 residues: CASSRQGPDTQYF. CDR3 in DNA: TGTGCCAGCAGTCGACAGGGCCCAGATACGCAGTATTTT.

The rearrangement links TRBV28 to TRBJ2-5; no definite D call. Trimming left V 2 bases short and J 4 bases short, with 5 bases between. Looked up from germline, CDR1 is MDHEN and CDR2 is SYDVKM. The CDR3 is 12 residues long. CDR3 nucleotides: TGTGCCAGCAGTTTAGGTGCAGAGACCCAGTACTTC. It is translated as CASSLGAETQYF.

This clone was counted between two and nine times. The CDR3 region is CASSRGGDRAEKLFF. The DNA for the CDR3 is TGTGCCAGCAGCCGCGGAGGAGACCGGGCGGAAAAACTGTTTTTT. The chain employs TRBV5-4 and TRBJ1-4, with unresolved D. The CDR3 runs 15 residues. The ends were cut back, 4 bases at V and 8 bases at J, with 18 bases in the middle. Germline V CDR1 and CDR2: SGHNT, YYREEE (reference sequence).

This clone was counted only a few times. J is TRBJ1-1 and V is TRBV25-1; D not resolved. Germline CDR1 MGHDK, CDR2 SYGVNS. V was clipped by 0 bases and J by 1 base, with 9 bases between them. The CDR3 length is 15 residues. The CDR3, as DNA: TGTGCCAGCAGTGAATATTTTGGGAGGAACACTGAAGCTTTCTTT. Its protein product is CASSEYFGRNTEAFF.

The V gene is TRBV7-2, the J gene TRBJ2-2, with 13 positions matching TRBD2. V shed 4 bases, J shed 6 bases, and the junction held 8 bases outside the gene matches. This CDR3 has 17 amino acids. In germline, CDR1 is SGHTA, CDR2 FQGNSA. The CDR3 bases are TGTGCCAGCAGCTCGCTCGGGACTAGCGGGGTAGCCGGGGAGCTGTTTTTT. Residues: CASSSLGTSGVAGELFF.

The V call is TRBV11-1, the J call TRBJ1-1; no definite D call. Trimming took off 2 bases at V and 1 base at J, with 8 bases between the two ends. Germline V CDR1 and CDR2: SGHAT, FQDESV (reference sequence). The CDR3 extends over 14 amino acids. CDR3 DNA sequence: TGTGCCAGCAGCTTAATTGTCCCGAACACTGAAGCTTTCTTT. Translating gives CASSLIVPNTEAFF.

V usage is TRBV5-4 and J usage is TRBJ1-2; TRBD1 matches at 11 bases. Unmatched junction bases numbered 14, after V lost 3 bases and J lost 4 bases. Germline loops: CDR1 SGHNT, CDR2 YYREEE (reference sequence). CDR3 size: 18 residues. The CDR3 region is CASSWVPLDRGHTYGYTF. The CDR3 bases are TGTGCCAGCAGCTGGGTGCCCCTGGACAGGGGGCACACCTATGGCTACACCTTC.

The chain has TRBV6-6 and TRBJ2-7, with D maybe TRBD1 (6 bases). Germline CDR1 is MNHNY and CDR2 is SVGAGI (reference sequence). There are 14 residues in the CDR3. Trimming took off 5 bases at V and 0 bases at J, with 11 bases between the two ends. The chain's CDR3 is CASSRQENSYEQYF. CDR3 nucleotide sequence: TGTGCCAGCAGTCGACAGGAAAACTCCTACGAGCAGTACTTC.

Comment on this clone: This sample also contains other DNA sequences that code for the same CDR3. The rearrangement joins TRBV5-1 to TRBJ2-1; 7 bases align to TRBD1. The CDR3 runs to 15 residues. With V trimmed by 0 bases and J by 3 bases, 3 bases remained unmatched. Looked up from germline, CDR1 is SGHRS and CDR2 is YFSETQ. DNA for the CDR3: TGCGCCAGCAGCTTGGCCACAGGGGACTACAATGAGCAGTTCTTC. Translating it yields CASSLATGDYNEQFF.